This T cell receptor (beta chain) was profiled in a study of blood T cell repertoires in COVID-19. On the study more broadly: Samples came from the United States, Italy and Spain, spanning acute and convalescent COVID-19. The analysed material was cDNA or gDNA that came from T cells, B-cell-depleted T cells, or PBMCs.

In the original workflow: Estimation of nucleated cell counts relied on the amplification of reference gene primers. Generated by immunoSEQ multiplex PCR, the TCRdb table keeps only in-frame clones and is missing some. V, J and clone size are taken as reported in that table, and D and trimming were inferred from the DNA itself. The sample lists 150,000 to 200,000 clones, 80% to 90% occurring once. CDR3 length: 15 residues. J lost 4 bases, V lost 5 bases, and 4 bases had no gene match. Germline V gene sequence: CDR1 ENHRY, CDR2 SYGVKD. The material sequenced was peripheral blood. The receptor's source is a man in his sixties with acute or convalescent COVID-19. The V gene is TRBV10-3, the J gene TRBJ1-5; the match to TRBD1 covers 11 bases. The CDR3 reads CAISIGTGGNQPQHF. The CDR3 DNA is TGTGCCATCAGTATCGGGACAGGGGGAAATCAGCCCCAGCATTTT.